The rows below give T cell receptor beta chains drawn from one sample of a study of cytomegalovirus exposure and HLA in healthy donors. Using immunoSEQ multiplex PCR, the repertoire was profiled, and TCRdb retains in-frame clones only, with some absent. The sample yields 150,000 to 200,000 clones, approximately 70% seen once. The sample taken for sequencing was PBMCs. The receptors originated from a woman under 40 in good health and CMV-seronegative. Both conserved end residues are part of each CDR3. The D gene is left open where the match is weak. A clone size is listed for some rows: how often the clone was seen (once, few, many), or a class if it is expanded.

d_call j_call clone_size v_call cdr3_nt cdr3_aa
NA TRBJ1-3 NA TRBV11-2 TGTGCCAGCAGCTTAAATTACGGGAACACCATATATTTT CASSLNYGNTIYF
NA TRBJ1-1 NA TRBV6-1 TGTGCCAGCAGTGTTTCTCGGAACACTGAAGCTTTCTTT CASSVSRNTEAFF
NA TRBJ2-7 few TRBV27 TGTGCCAGCAGCGTCAGGGGAAGCTCCTACGAGCAGTACTTC CASSVRGSSYEQYF
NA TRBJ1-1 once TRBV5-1 TGCGCCAGCAGCTCCTCACGAGGACAGTTGAACACTGAAGCTTTCTTT CASSSSRGQLNTEAFF
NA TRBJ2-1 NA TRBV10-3 TGTGCCATCAGTGGCGGGGGCTCAAATGAGCAGTTCTTC CAISGGGSNEQFF
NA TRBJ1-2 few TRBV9 TGTGCCAGCAGCATCCAGGCGTATGGCTACACCTTC CASSIQAYGYTF
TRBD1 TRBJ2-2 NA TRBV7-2 TGTGCCAGCAGAGATCAGGGGGTGGGGACCGGGGAGCTGTTTTTT CASRDQGVGTGELFF
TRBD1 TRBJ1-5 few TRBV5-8 TGTGCCAGCAGCTTGGCCGGGGGACAGAGCAATCAGCCCCAGCATTTT CASSLAGGQSNQPQHF
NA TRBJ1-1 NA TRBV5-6 TGTGCCAGCAGCATAGGACTCGCTGAAGCTTTCTTT CASSIGLAEAFF
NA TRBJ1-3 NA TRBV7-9 TGTGCCAGCAGCTTAGCGCTACTAAACTCTGGAAACACCATATATTTT CASSLALLNSGNTIYF
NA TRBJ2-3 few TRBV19 TGTGCCAGTAGCGGGAGAGTCGGCACAGATACGCAGTATTTT CASSGRVGTDTQYF
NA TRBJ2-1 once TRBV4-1 TGCGCCAGCAGCAGTCGGGACTTTTACAATGAGCAGTTCTTC CASSSRDFYNEQFF
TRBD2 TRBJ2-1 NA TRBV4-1 TGCACCAGCAGCCACCTCGGACTAGCGGGGGGGCCAAACAGCTACAATGAGCAGTTCTTC CTSSHLGLAGGPNSYNEQFF
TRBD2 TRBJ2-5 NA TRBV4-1 TGCGCCAGCAGCCAAGGGTCTGGGGCGGGAGCAGGAGAGACCCAGTACTTC CASSQGSGAGAGETQYF
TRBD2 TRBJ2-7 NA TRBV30 TGTGCCTGGAGTGTACCGCGACTAGCGGACGAGCAGTACTTC CAWSVPRLADEQYF
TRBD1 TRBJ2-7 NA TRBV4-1 TGCGCCAGCAGCCCAGTGTCAGGGGGCGGACTCGGGGAGCAGTACTTC CASSPVSGGGLGEQYF
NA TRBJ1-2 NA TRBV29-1 TGCAGCGTTGAAGATCACGGCGGGACTTTGAACTATGGCTACACCTTC CSVEDHGGTLNYGYTF
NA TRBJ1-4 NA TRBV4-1 TGCGCCAGCAGCCAAGATGATAGGCAGGGGAATGTAAAACTGTTTTTT CASSQDDRQGNVKLFF
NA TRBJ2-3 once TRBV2 TGTGCCAGCAGTGAAGGGTGGGGGCCAGATACGCAGTATTTT CASSEGWGPDTQYF
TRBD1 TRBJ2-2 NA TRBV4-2 TGTGCCAGCAGCCAGGAAACGGTCAGGGGGCGCCCCGGGGAGCTGTTTTTT CASSQETVRGRPGELFF
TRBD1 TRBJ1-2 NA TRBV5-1 TGCGCCAGCGCACAGGGACAGGCCCATGGCTACACCTTC CASAQGQAHGYTF
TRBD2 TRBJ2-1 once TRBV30 TGTGCCTGGCGCGGACTAGCGGTTAATGAGCAGTTCTTC CAWRGLAVNEQFF
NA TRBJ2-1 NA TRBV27 TGTGCCAGCAGTCTCCGCGGTAATGAGCAGTTCTTC CASSLRGNEQFF
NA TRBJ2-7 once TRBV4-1 TGCGCCAGCAGCCAAGAGTGGGCCTGGATCTACGAGCAGTACTTC CASSQEWAWIYEQYF
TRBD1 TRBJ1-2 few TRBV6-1 TGTGCCAGCAGTGAACCGAGACAGGGGTCCTATGGCTACACCTTC CASSEPRQGSYGYTF
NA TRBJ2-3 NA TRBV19 TGTGCCAGTAGGAAGGCGGGGTCTAGCACAGATACGCAGTATTTT CASRKAGSSTDTQYF